This entry lists 29 T cell receptor beta chains sequenced from one sample in a study of T cells after yellow fever vaccination. MiXCR, run by TCRdb on the 5' RACE reads, gives a single entry per CDR3 protein. The repertoire holds around 320,000 distinct CDR3 sequences, with over 3.5% as singletons. This specimen was PBMCs, taken 15 days after the yellow fever booster vaccination. Every receptor here comes from a man younger than 35 who received the YFV17D yellow fever vaccine.

The table lists this clonotype with many counts. The chain joins TRBV7-3 to TRBJ2-1; TRBD2 is a possible D gene (5 bases). CDR3 size: 15 residues. Per germline, CDR1 SGHTA and CDR2 FQGTGA. The V end was cut by 1 base, the J end by 7 bases, with 14 bases between. CDR3 bases: TGTGCCAGCAGCTTAAGGGCCCCCCCGGGGAATGAGCAGTTCTTC. Protein sequence: CASSLRAPPGNEQFF.

This clonotype turned up a few times. The rearrangement joins TRBV10-2 to TRBJ2-2; perhaps TRBD1 as D (6 bases). The CDR3 has 14 residues. Looked up from germline, CDR1 is WSHSY and CDR2 is SAAADI. Trimming removed 6 bases at V and 0 bases at J, with 8 bases between. The CDR3 nucleotides read TGCGCCAGCAGACAGGGATCGAACACCGGGGAGCTGTTTTTT. It encodes CASRQGSNTGELFF.

This clonotype appeared a few times. The rearrangement joins TRBV20-1 to TRBJ1-2, with 12 nucleotides matching TRBD1. Germline CDR1 DFQATT, CDR2 SNEGSKA (reference sequence). The CDR3 runs to 14 residues. V trimming: 5 bases; J trimming: 3 bases; junction bases outside the gene matches: 4. This chain's CDR3 is CSAQGDRGHYGYTF. Written as DNA, the CDR3 is TGCAGTGCTCAAGGGGACAGGGGGCACTATGGCTACACCTTC.

This chain uses TRBV28 with TRBJ2-1; TRBD2 aligns across 7 bases. The CDR3 length is 14 residues. Per the germline V gene, CDR1 is MDHEN and CDR2 is SYDVKM. Germline trimming cut 6 bases from V and 5 bases from J; bases unmatched to any gene: 7. The CDR3 sequence is CASRQVGGNNEQFF. The DNA for the CDR3 is TGTGCCAGCAGGCAGGTGGGGGGGAACAATGAGCAGTTCTTC.

This clonotype showed up many times. V is TRBV4-1 and J is TRBJ1-2; the match to TRBD1 covers 8 bases. Germline V gene lookup returns CDR1 MGHRA and CDR2 YSYEKL. V lost 1 base to trimming and J lost 8 bases; unmatched junction nucleotides: 6. The CDR3 sequence is 14 residues long. CDR3: CASSQAGGMRGYTF. The DNA for the CDR3 is TGCGCCAGCAGCCAAGCAGGGGGCATGAGGGGCTACACCTTC.

This clonotype was counted ten times or more. The gene calls are TRBV20-1 and TRBJ2-5, with D tentatively TRBD1 or TRBD2 (5 bases each). The CDR3 loop spans 14 amino acids. Germline values: CDR1 DFQATT, CDR2 SNEGSKA (reference sequence). In nucleotides, the CDR3 is TGCAGCTTGCCCGTACCCGGGACGGGAGAGACCCAGTACTTC. Amino acids: CSLPVPGTGETQYF.

This clonotype was detected a few times. V and J are TRBV5-1 and TRBJ1-5, with D tentatively TRBD1 (5 bases). The germline CDR1 and CDR2 sequences are SGHRS and YFSETQ. CDR3 length: 14 amino acids. With 4 bases removed from V and 5 bases from J, the gap between germline ends came to 13 bases. The CDR3 region has the DNA TGCGCCAGCAGCCCCCTTGGGGGGGATCAGCCCCAGCATTTT. Protein product: CASSPLGGDQPQHF.

This clonotype was counted only a few times. V usage is TRBV5-1 and J usage is TRBJ2-3; 7 bases agree with TRBD2. This CDR3 contains 15 residues. Germline CDR1 and CDR2: SGHRS and YFSETQ. The V and J ends lost 4 bases and 0 bases, in that order; junction bases with no gene match: 5. The CDR3 loop reads CASSRAGFSTDTQYF. The CDR3 coding sequence is TGCGCCAGCAGCAGAGCGGGGTTTAGCACAGATACGCAGTATTTT.

The rearrangement links TRBV7-9 to TRBJ1-1; 9 bases fit TRBD1. Germline lookup yields CDR1 SEHNR and CDR2 FQNEAQ (reference sequence). This CDR3 contains 16 residues. The J segment lost 3 bases and the V segment lost 6 bases, leaving 11 bases of the junction unmatched. The CDR3 region has the DNA TGTGCCAGCAGAACCTCGACTTGGGACAGGGACACTGAAGCTTTCTTT. Encoded protein: CASRTSTWDRDTEAFF.

This clonotype has just a few counts. The germline gene is not matched at one end of the junction; a read error may be the cause. This chain joins TRBV2 and TRBJ2-1; D is perhaps TRBD1 (5 bases). This CDR3 region has 13 residues. Germline V gene sequence: CDR1 SNHLY, CDR2 FYNNEI. CDR3 in DNA: TGTGCCATCGCCCGGACAAGCTACGATGAGCAGTTCTTC. The encoded protein is CAIARTSYDEQFF.

This clonotype occurred many times. The chain combines TRBV7-3 with TRBJ2-5; the D gene is possibly TRBD1 (6 bases). V was pared by 6 bases and J by 2 bases, with 10 bases between. The CDR3 contains 13 residues. Germline V lookup: CDR1 SGHTA, CDR2 FQGTGA. This CDR3 reads CASSQGLQETQYF. CDR3 nucleotide sequence: TGTGCCAGCAGTCAGGGGCTGCAAGAGACCCAGTACTTC.

The chain couples TRBV14 to TRBJ1-5; D uncertain. Germline CDR1 SGHDN, CDR2 FVKESK. The V gene lost 10 bases and the J gene lost 7 bases, with 8 bases spanning the gap. The CDR3 loop spans 10 amino acids. Here the CDR3 DNA reads TGTGCCATCCTGAGACAGCCCCAGCATTTT. It codes for CAILRQPQHF.

This clonotype was counted ten times or more. The gene calls are TRBV7-2 and TRBJ1-2; a weak D match, TRBD1 (5 bases). Between the trimmed V and J ends, which lost 5 bases and 5 bases, there was a span of 18 bases. The germline V gene has CDR1 SGHTA and CDR2 FQGNSA. This CDR3 has 15 amino acids. Here the CDR3 DNA reads TGTGCCAGCAGCCCAGCGGGGCAGATTTCGTATGGCTACACCTTC. This encodes CASSPAGQISYGYTF.

The chain recombines TRBV7-2 with TRBJ1-6, with unresolved D. Germline assignment: CDR1 SGHTA and CDR2 FQGNSA. CDR3 size: 14 residues. The V end was cut by 6 bases, the J end by 6 bases, with 12 bases between. CDR3 amino acids: CASRLTGGNSPLHF. The CDR3 nucleotides read TGTGCCAGCAGGTTAACGGGAGGTAATTCACCCCTCCACTTT.

This clonotype was counted at least ten times. The rearrangement uses TRBV5-1 and TRBJ2-3; TRBD1 matches 12 bases. The CDR3 loop spans 15 amino acids. With V trimmed by 4 bases and J by 5 bases, 5 bases remained unmatched. In germline, CDR1 is SGHRS, CDR2 YFSETQ. CDR3 sequence: CASSPRDRGRDTQYF. The CDR3 DNA follows: TGCGCCAGCAGCCCCCGGGACAGGGGGCGAGATACGCAGTATTTT.

V and J are TRBV7-9 and TRBJ1-1; D is ambiguous. V was pared by 9 bases and J by 1 base, with 15 bases between. The length of the CDR3 is 14 residues. The germline V gene has CDR1 SEHNR and CDR2 FQNEAQ (reference sequence). CDR3 region: CASGTGEGNTEAFF. The CDR3, as DNA: TGTGCCAGTGGAACCGGGGAAGGGAACACTGAAGCTTTCTTT.

In its sample, this clonotype was seen many times. The chain has TRBV15 and TRBJ2-7, with D uncertain. In germline, CDR1 is LNHNV, CDR2 YYDKDF (reference sequence). This CDR3 contains 12 residues. Trimming removed 1 base at V and 4 bases at J, with 5 bases between. The CDR3 protein is CATSRGSYEQYF. CDR3 in DNA: TGTGCCACCAGCAGAGGGTCGTACGAGCAGTACTTC.

The CDR3 DNA sequence: TGTGCCAGCAGTGACAGGTTTCTAGATGGCTACACCTTC. This translates into CASSDRFLDGYTF. The V gene is TRBV2, the J gene TRBJ1-2, with D uncertain. Trimming removed 3 bases from V and 6 bases from J, with 11 bases in between. Germline CDR1 reads SNHLY; CDR2 reads FYNNEI. CDR3 size: 13 residues.

A few counts support this clonotype. The chain recombines TRBV7-3 with TRBJ1-5, with a weak D call TRBD1 (6 bases). This CDR3 region has 16 residues. With 7 bases removed from V and 1 base from J, the gap between germline ends came to 17 bases. From germline, CDR1 is SGHTA and CDR2 FQGTGA. In DNA form, the CDR3 reads TGTGCCAGCACTACCAAGGGGGGTAAGAGCAATCAGCCCCAGCATTTT. This sequence encodes CASTTKGGKSNQPQHF.

This CDR3 reads CASSQGGLGRVEQYF. The DNA for the CDR3 is TGTGCCAGCAGTCAGGGGGGTCTAGGACGCGTCGAGCAGTACTTC. The chain recombines TRBV7-2 with TRBJ2-7; D is possibly TRBD1 (7 bases). Germline V gene lookup returns CDR1 SGHTA and CDR2 FQGNSA. V shed 6 bases and J shed 6 bases, with 21 bases lying between them. This CDR3 spans 15 amino acids.

The sample holds many counts of this clonotype. The rearrangement joins TRBV5-1 to TRBJ1-6; TRBD1 matches at 9 bases. Germline V gene lookup returns CDR1 SGHRS and CDR2 YFSETQ. V lost 4 bases to trimming and J lost 9 bases; unmatched junction nucleotides: 8. This CDR3 spans 15 amino acids. This CDR3 is CASSDRTGGVSPLHF. The CDR3 DNA follows: TGCGCCAGCAGCGACCGAACAGGGGGCGTTTCACCCCTCCACTTT. Complete variable domain (other parts from reference TRBV5-1 and TRBJ1-6): KAGVTQTPRYLIKTRGQQVTLSCSPISGHRSVSWYQQTPGQGLQFLFEYFSETQRNKGNFPGRFSGRQFSNSRSEMNVSTLELGDSALYLCASSDRTGGVSPLHFGNGTRLTVT.

This clonotype was detected only a few times. The chain carries TRBV14 and TRBJ2-5; D possibly corresponds to TRBD1 (5 bases). This CDR3 spans 16 amino acids. Trimming pared 1 base from V and 1 base from J, leaving 13 bases between. The germline CDR1 and CDR2 sequences are SGHDN and FVKESK. The CDR3 bases are TGTGCCAGCAGCCAAGGGGGCAGTTACATCCAAGAGACCCAGTACTTC. Translated, it gives CASSQGGSYIQETQYF.

This clonotype has at least ten counts. This chain joins TRBV29-1 and TRBJ2-7; D remains ambiguous. Germline V CDR1 and CDR2: SQVTM, ANQGSEA. The CDR3 is made up of 13 amino acids. The V and J ends lost 1 base and 0 bases respectively, with 7 bases between them. CDR3 amino acids: CSVEVGTSYEQYF. The CDR3 bases are TGCAGCGTTGAAGTTGGCACCTCCTACGAGCAGTACTTC.

This clonotype came up a few times. The genes are TRBV7-6 and TRBJ2-2; 7 positions agree with TRBD2. V was pared by 5 bases and J by 5 bases, with 8 bases of the junction left unmatched. The length of the CDR3 is 15 residues. From germline, CDR1 is SGHVS and CDR2 FNYEAQ. The CDR3 loop reads CASSPGTTKTGELFF. As DNA, the CDR3 is TGTGCCAGCAGCCCGGGGACTACCAAAACCGGGGAGCTGTTTTTT.

A few counts support this clonotype. This rearrangement joins TRBV27 to TRBJ2-7, with D perhaps matching TRBD1 (6 bases). The germline V gene has CDR1 MNHEY and CDR2 SMNVEV (reference sequence). This CDR3 spans 14 amino acids. V was clipped by 6 bases and J by 1 base, with 13 bases between them. The CDR3 reads CASRERQESYEQYF. The CDR3 DNA reads TGTGCCAGCAGGGAACGACAGGAATCCTACGAGCAGTACTTC.

This rearrangement joins TRBV10-3 to TRBJ1-5; no definite D call. CDR1 is ENHRY and CDR2 is SYGVKD in the germline V gene. This CDR3 region has 13 residues. V shed 1 base and J shed 3 bases, with 4 bases lying between them. Written as DNA, the CDR3 is TGTGCCATCAGTGAGTGGGACAATCAGCCCCAGCATTTT. Its translation: CAISEWDNQPQHF.

Ten or more counts support this clonotype. The gene calls are TRBV7-7 and TRBJ1-4; unclear D gene. There are 13 residues in the CDR3. V was pared by 5 bases and J by 4 bases, with 8 bases between. Germline lookup yields CDR1 SSHAT and CDR2 FNYEAQ (reference sequence). The CDR3, as DNA: TGTGCCAGCAGCAACGCAGTTAATGAAAAACTGTTTTTT. Its protein is CASSNAVNEKLFF.

This clonotype showed up many times. The rearrangement joins TRBV6-2 or TRBV6-3 to TRBJ1-2, with D possibly TRBD1 on 5 matching bases. Per the germline V gene, CDR1 is MNHEY and CDR2 is SVGEGT. Between the trimmed V and J ends, which lost 4 bases and 4 bases, there was a span of 10 bases. This CDR3 is built from 13 residues. The CDR3 here is CASSWQDSYGYTF. In DNA, the CDR3 is TGTGCCAGCAGTTGGCAAGACAGCTATGGCTACACCTTC.

This clonotype was counted many times. The CDR3 DNA follows: TGTGCCAGCAGCTCCAAGGGTAGTGAAAAACTGTTTTTT. As protein: CASSSKGSEKLFF. The rearrangement joins TRBV7-9 to TRBJ1-4, with D hard to call. From germline, CDR1 is SEHNR and CDR2 FQNEAQ (reference sequence). This CDR3 is built from 13 residues. The V end lost 4 bases, the J end lost 7 bases, and 10 bases lay between the germline ends.